These 25 T cell receptor beta chains were all obtained from the same sample, sequenced in a study of cytomegalovirus exposure and HLA in healthy donors. The PCR ran on 60 Vbeta and 13 Jbeta primers. Method: immunoSEQ multiplex PCR; TCRdb's copy keeps in-frame clones and lacks some. The sample has 100,000 to 150,000 clones, about 80% seen once. Source material: PBMCs. These TCRs come from a man between 18 and 29 years old in good health and CMV-seronegative.

V usage is TRBV19 and J usage is TRBJ2-5; the D gene is possibly TRBD1 (5 bases). Trimming shortened V by 7 bases and J by 12 bases, and 15 bases separated the two germline ends. The CDR3 totals 11 residues. Per germline, CDR1 LNHDA and CDR2 SQIVND (reference sequence). This chain's CDR3 is CASTHKTVEYF. In DNA form, the CDR3 reads TGTGCCAGTACCCATAAGACAGTAGAGTACTTC. The variable domain in full, completed from reference TRBV19 and TRBJ2-5, reads DGGITQSPKYLFRKEGQNVTLSCEQNLNHDAMYWYRQDPGQGLRLIYYSQIVNDFQKGDIAEGYSVSREKKESFPLTVTSAQKNPTAFYLCASTHKTVEYFGPGTRLLVL.

V gene TRBV5-1 combines with J gene TRBJ1-5; D may be TRBD1 (5 bases). The CDR3 has 15 amino acids. Germline V gene data show CDR1 as SGHRS and CDR2 as YFSETQ. The ends were cut back, 3 bases at V and 1 base at J, with 11 bases in the middle. Here the CDR3 DNA reads TGCGCCAGCAGCTGGAATGGGGGGAGCAATCAGCCCCAGCATTTT. Protein sequence: CASSWNGGSNQPQHF. The complete variable domain, with remaining parts taken from reference TRBV5-1 and TRBJ1-5, reads KAGVTQTPRYLIKTRGQQVTLSCSPISGHRSVSWYQQTPGQGLQFLFEYFSETQRNKGNFPGRFSGRQFSNSRSEMNVSTLELGDSALYLCASSWNGGSNQPQHFGDGTRLSIL.

The CDR3 nucleotides read TGTGCCAGCAGCCCCAGGGGAGGGGGATACAATGAGCAGTTCTTC. It translates to CASSPRGGGYNEQFF. This sequence joins TRBV2 and TRBJ2-1; a weak D match, TRBD2 (7 bases). CDR3 length: 15 residues. Germline assignment: CDR1 SNHLY and CDR2 FYNNEI. V was trimmed by 6 bases and J by 4 bases, leaving 16 bases between them.

The chain combines TRBV5-6 with TRBJ1-6; 11 nucleotides align to TRBD1. This CDR3 region has 14 residues. The V and J ends lost 4 bases and 11 bases, in that order; junction bases with no gene match: 5. The V gene's germline CDR1 is SGHDT and CDR2 YYEEEE. CDR3 in DNA: TGTGCCAGCAGCCCCCCGGGACAGGGGGCACCCCTCCACTTT. Its translation is CASSPPGQGAPLHF.

V gene TRBV4-1 combines with J gene TRBJ1-6, with D possibly being TRBD1 (5 bases). Germline lookup yields CDR1 MGHRA and CDR2 YSYEKL. The germline V and J ends were trimmed by 1 base and 9 bases, with 13 bases remaining between them. The CDR3 has 15 amino acids. The CDR3 reads CASSQARTSGSPLHF. The CDR3, as DNA: TGCGCCAGCAGCCAAGCACGGACAAGTGGTTCACCCCTCCACTTT.

This chain uses TRBV4-2 with TRBJ2-1; TRBD2 agrees at 7 bases. CDR1 and CDR2 from the germline V gene are LGHNA and YNFKEQ. The V and J ends lost 0 bases and 5 bases, in that order; junction bases with no gene match: 7. This CDR3 is 16 amino acids long. The CDR3 DNA reads TGTGCCAGCAGCCAAGATCAACTAGCGCTTAACAATGAGCAGTTCTTC. Its translation: CASSQDQLALNNEQFF.

The chain combines TRBV5-5 with TRBJ2-7, with D maybe TRBD1 (5 bases). The germline V and J ends were trimmed by 2 bases and 9 bases, with 21 bases remaining between them. CDR3 length equals 15 residues. The germline gives CDR1 SGHKS, CDR2 YYEKEE (reference sequence). In DNA form, the CDR3 reads TGTGCCAGCAGCTTTGAATCCACAGGAGCCCGCGGGCAGTACTTC. Translating gives CASSFESTGARGQYF.

The chain recombines TRBV5-1 with TRBJ2-3; 13 bases are shared with TRBD2. The CDR3 has 17 amino acids. Trimming took 2 bases from V and 6 from J; bases not matched to a gene: 9. From germline, CDR1 is SGHRS and CDR2 YFSETQ. The CDR3 sequence is CASSLGPGTSGVDTQYF. CDR3 nucleotide sequence: TGCGCCAGCAGCTTAGGGCCCGGGACTAGCGGGGTCGATACGCAGTATTTT.

This sequence joins TRBV5-1 and TRBJ1-1, with 7 nucleotides matching TRBD1. Losses at the gene ends were 4 bases for V and 1 base for J; bases not matched to a gene: 16. Germline-derived CDR1 and CDR2 are SGHRS and YFSETQ. The CDR3 covers 18 residues. CDR3 amino acids: CASSQRTGAAVKNTEAFF. In nucleotides, the CDR3 is TGCGCCAGCAGCCAACGTACAGGGGCTGCGGTTAAGAACACTGAAGCTTTCTTT.

The chain uses TRBV7-9 and TRBJ2-3; tentatively, D is TRBD2 (5 bases). CDR3 length: 15 amino acids. CDR1 is SEHNR, CDR2 FQNEAQ, per germline (reference sequence). Trimming shortened V by 7 bases and J by 3 bases, and 17 bases separated the two germline ends. CDR3 protein: CASIRPAEVTDTQYF. CDR3 DNA: TGTGCCAGCATTCGCCCGGCGGAGGTGACAGATACGCAGTATTTT.

The chain carries TRBV7-2 and TRBJ1-2; D is ambiguous. Trimming removed 11 bases at V and 4 bases at J, with 11 bases between. CDR3 length: 11 residues. Germline V gives CDR1 SGHTA, CDR2 FQGNSA. In nucleotides, the CDR3 is TGTGCCCTCCAACGGGGCTATGGCTACACCTTC. Translation gives CALQRGYGYTF.

In its sample, this clone was seen a few times. This chain links TRBV18 with TRBJ2-7; TRBD1 matches at 7 bases. V trimming: 5 bases; J trimming: 1 base; junction bases outside the gene matches: 2. CDR1 KGHSH and CDR2 LQKENI come from the germline V gene. This CDR3 contains 13 residues. CDR3 amino acids: CASSTGESYEQYF. In DNA, the CDR3 is TGTGCCAGCTCAACAGGGGAATCCTACGAGCAGTACTTC.

The chain links TRBV7-8 to TRBJ2-7; 7 bases agree with TRBD1. The CDR3 sequence is 13 residues long. Germline V gives CDR1 SGHVS, CDR2 FQNEAQ. Trimming cost V 5 bases and J 3 bases; bases outside gene matches: 4. Here the CDR3 reads CASSPGGDYEQYF. Written as DNA, the CDR3 is TGTGCCAGCAGCCCAGGGGGAGACTACGAGCAGTACTTC.

In its sample, this clone was seen a few times. The chain combines TRBV5-4 with TRBJ1-1, with D perhaps TRBD1 (5 bases). In germline, CDR1 is SGHNT, CDR2 YYREEE (reference sequence). This CDR3 has 14 amino acids. V was clipped by 4 bases and J by 3 bases, with 13 bases between them. The CDR3 protein is CASSPRGGDTEAFF. CDR3 in DNA: TGTGCCAGCAGCCCCCGGGGGGGGGACACTGAAGCTTTCTTT.

The V gene is TRBV27, the J gene TRBJ2-7; TRBD1 agrees at 8 bases. This CDR3 is built from 16 residues. The trim removed 4 bases at V and 3 bases at J, leaving 11 bases unmatched. The germline V gene has CDR1 MNHEY and CDR2 SMNVEV (reference sequence). Written as DNA, the CDR3 is TGTGCCAGCAGTTCCCTCCAGGGGGCGATTAGCTACGAGCAGTACTTC. Protein: CASSSLQGAISYEQYF.

The V gene is TRBV7-9, the J gene TRBJ1-4, with D hard to call. CDR1 is SEHNR, CDR2 FQNEAQ, per germline (reference sequence). Deletions cut 4 bases from V and 0 bases from J, with 6 bases between. CDR3 length equals 14 residues. The CDR3 region is CASSSGTTNEKLFF. As DNA, the CDR3 is TGTGCCAGCAGCTCCGGTACAACTAATGAAAAACTGTTTTTT.

This chain joins TRBV19 and TRBJ2-7; D may be TRBD1 (6 bases). The CDR3 length is 15 residues. V lost 6 bases and J 2 bases, leaving 17 bases between the germline ends. Germline V CDR1 and CDR2: LNHDA, SQIVND (reference sequence). As DNA, the CDR3 is TGTGCCAGTAGACCCGACAGGAGTGTTCCCTACGAGCAGTACTTC. It translates to CASRPDRSVPYEQYF.

The chain recombines TRBV27 with TRBJ1-2; 11 bases line up with TRBD1. Per the germline V gene, CDR1 is MNHEY and CDR2 is SMNVEV (reference sequence). V shed 7 bases and J 4 bases; nucleotides not matched to a gene: 5. This CDR3 has 14 amino acids. The CDR3 DNA is TGTGCCAGCACTGGACAGGGGGCTGGCTATGGCTACACCTTC. Translated: CASTGQGAGYGYTF.

This clone was counted once. CDR3 region: CASSSRQGASGYTF. As DNA, the CDR3 is TGTGCCAGCAGCTCCCGACAGGGGGCGAGTGGCTACACCTTC. This rearrangement joins TRBV7-2 to TRBJ1-2; the match to TRBD1 covers 10 bases. Germline V gives CDR1 SGHTA, CDR2 FQGNSA. V shed 4 bases, J shed 7 bases, and the junction held 6 bases outside the gene matches. CDR3 length: 14 residues.

This chain uses TRBV6-4 with TRBJ2-3; TRBD2 matches 7 bases. Germline CDR1 MRHNA, CDR2 SNTAGT. V shed 2 bases and J 4 bases; nucleotides not matched to a gene: 9. The CDR3 is 16 residues long. The CDR3 nucleotides read TGTGCCAGCAGTGACACCCTCAGCGGGGCGGCAGATACGCAGTATTTT. This codes for CASSDTLSGAADTQYF.

The V call is TRBV7-3, the J call TRBJ2-3, with a weak D call TRBD2 (5 bases). The V gene lost 2 bases and the J gene lost 6 bases, with 18 bases spanning the gap. This CDR3 spans 16 amino acids. The germline V gene has CDR1 SGHTA and CDR2 FQGTGA. The CDR3 region is CASSLDSRARRDTQYF. For the CDR3, the DNA is TGTGCCAGCAGCTTAGATTCGCGGGCGCGGAGGGATACGCAGTATTTT.

The chain carries TRBV7-6 and TRBJ1-2; 8 bases fit TRBD1. Losses at the gene ends were 5 bases for V and 4 bases for J; bases not matched to a gene: 9. The CDR3 contains 15 residues. Germline V gives CDR1 SGHVS, CDR2 FNYEAQ. Here the CDR3 reads CASSRGQGSIYGYTF. CDR3 in DNA: TGTGCCAGCAGCCGTGGACAGGGTAGTATCTATGGCTACACCTTC.

The chain couples TRBV7-3 to TRBJ1-1; D perhaps matches TRBD1 (5 bases). V gave up 0 bases and J gave up 0 bases, with 5 bases separating them. CDR3 length: 14 residues. Germline loops: CDR1 SGHTA, CDR2 FQGTGA. The CDR3 sequence: CASSLTGLNTEAFF. CDR3 nucleotides: TGTGCCAGCAGCTTAACGGGGCTGAACACTGAAGCTTTCTTT.

The V gene is TRBV14, the J gene TRBJ1-6; D gene unclear. Germline CDR1 is SGHDN and CDR2 is FVKESK. Trimming removed 1 base from V and 8 bases from J, with 6 bases in between. CDR3 length: 13 residues. In DNA, the CDR3 is TGTGCCAGCAGCCAAGGAGGATATTCACCCCTCCACTTT. Protein product: CASSQGGYSPLHF.

The rearrangement joins TRBV28 to TRBJ1-5, with 9 positions matching TRBD1. Unmatched junction bases numbered 7, after V lost 9 bases and J lost 4 bases. CDR3 size: 14 residues. CDR1 and CDR2 (germline): MDHEN, SYDVKM. CDR3 sequence reads: CASFTGGGNQPQHF. The CDR3 DNA reads TGTGCCAGTTTCACAGGGGGCGGGAATCAGCCCCAGCATTTT.